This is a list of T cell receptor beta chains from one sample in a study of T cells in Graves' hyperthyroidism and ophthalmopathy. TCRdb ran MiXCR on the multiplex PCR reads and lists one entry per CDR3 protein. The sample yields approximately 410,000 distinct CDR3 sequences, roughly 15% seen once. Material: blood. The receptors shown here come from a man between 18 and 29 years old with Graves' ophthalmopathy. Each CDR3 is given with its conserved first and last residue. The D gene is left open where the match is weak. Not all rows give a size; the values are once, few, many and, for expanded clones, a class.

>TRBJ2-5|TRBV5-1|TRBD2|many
CASSRGLAGDQETQYF
TGCGCCAGCAGCAGGGGACTAGCGGGGGACCAAGAGACCCAGTACTTC
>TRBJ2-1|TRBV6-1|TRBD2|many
CASSSTSGRRGNEQFF
TGTGCCAGCAGCTCAACTAGCGGGAGAAGGGGCAATGAGCAGTTCTTC
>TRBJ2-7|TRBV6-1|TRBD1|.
CASSRGQGLDEQYF
TGTGCCAGCAGCCGAGGACAGGGGCTGGACGAGCAGTACTTC
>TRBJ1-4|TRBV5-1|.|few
CASSLGPGLTNEKLFF
TGCGCCAGCAGCTTGGGGCCGGGCCTCACTAATGAAAAACTGTTTTTT
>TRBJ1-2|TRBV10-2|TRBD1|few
CASSSRDRGSGYGYTF
TGCGCCAGCAGTAGCCGGGACAGGGGGTCTGGATATGGCTACACCTTC
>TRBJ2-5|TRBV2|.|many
CASSRDSLETQYF
TGTGCCAGCAGTCGGGACTCCTTGGAGACCCAGTACTTC
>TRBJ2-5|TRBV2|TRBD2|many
CASSGGLAGGQETQYF
TGTGCCAGCAGTGGCGGACTAGCGGGGGGCCAAGAGACCCAGTACTTC
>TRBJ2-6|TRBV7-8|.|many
CASSLEQGGGNVLTF
TGTGCCAGCAGCTTAGAGCAGGGAGGGGGCAACGTCCTGACTTTC
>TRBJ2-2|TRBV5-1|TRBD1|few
CASSSDRGTGELFF
TGCGCCAGCAGCTCTGACAGGGGCACCGGGGAGCTGTTTTTT
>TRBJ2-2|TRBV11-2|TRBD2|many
CASSPSGSSYGELFF
TGTGCCAGCAGCCCCAGCGGGAGCTCGTACGGGGAGCTGTTTTTT
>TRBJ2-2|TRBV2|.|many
CASSVGATGELFF
TGTGCCAGCAGTGTTGGCGCCACCGGGGAGCTGTTTTTT